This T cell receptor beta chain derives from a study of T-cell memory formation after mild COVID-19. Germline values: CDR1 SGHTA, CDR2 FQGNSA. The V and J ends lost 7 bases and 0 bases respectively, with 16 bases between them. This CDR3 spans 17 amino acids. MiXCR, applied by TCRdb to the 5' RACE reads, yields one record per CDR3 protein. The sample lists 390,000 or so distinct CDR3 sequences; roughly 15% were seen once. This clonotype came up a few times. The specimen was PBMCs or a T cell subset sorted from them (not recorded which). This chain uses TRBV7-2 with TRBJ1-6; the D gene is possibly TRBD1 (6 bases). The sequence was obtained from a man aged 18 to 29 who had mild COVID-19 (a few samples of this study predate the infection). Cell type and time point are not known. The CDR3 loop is CASTTSGDNSYNSPLHF. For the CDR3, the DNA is TGTGCCAGCACCACTTCAGGGGATAACTCCTATAATTCACCCCTCCACTTT.